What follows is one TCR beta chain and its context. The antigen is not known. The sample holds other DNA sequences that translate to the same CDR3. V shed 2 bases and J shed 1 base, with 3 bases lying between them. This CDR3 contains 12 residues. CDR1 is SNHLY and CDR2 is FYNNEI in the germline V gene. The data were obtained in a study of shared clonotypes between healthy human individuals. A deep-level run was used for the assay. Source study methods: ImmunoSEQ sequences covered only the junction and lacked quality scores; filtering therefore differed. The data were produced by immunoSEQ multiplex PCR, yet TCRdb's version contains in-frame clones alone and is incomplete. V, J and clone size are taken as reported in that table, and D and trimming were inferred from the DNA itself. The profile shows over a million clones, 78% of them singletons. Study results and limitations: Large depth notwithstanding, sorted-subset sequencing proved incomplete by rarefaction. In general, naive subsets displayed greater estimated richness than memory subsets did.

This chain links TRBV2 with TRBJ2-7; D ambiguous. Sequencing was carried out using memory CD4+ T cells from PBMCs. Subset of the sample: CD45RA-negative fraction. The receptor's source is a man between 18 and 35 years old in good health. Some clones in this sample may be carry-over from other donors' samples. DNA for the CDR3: TGTGCCAGCAGTGAAAGTTCCTACGAGCAGTACTTC. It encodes CASSESSYEQYF.